Here is one T cell receptor (beta chain) with its context. The CDR3 runs to 15 residues. Germline V CDR1 and CDR2: LGHNA, YSLEER. Between the trimmed V and J ends, which lost 0 bases and 2 bases, there was a span of 11 bases. This entry comes from a study of blood T cell repertoires in COVID-19. Whole-study context: Samples taken during acute and convalescent COVID-19 were collected in the United States, Italy and Spain. Sources were T cells, B-cell-depleted T cells, or PBMCs; the material itself was cDNA or gDNA.

The authors' processing: By means of reference gene primer amplification, nucleated cell counts were estimated. The repertoire was sequenced with immunoSEQ multiplex PCR; TCRdb's copy has only in-frame clones and lacks some. Clonal size and the V and J genes are those of that table, whereas D and trimming came from the DNA. In the table there are 200,000 to 300,000 clones, around 88% of which are singletons. V and J are TRBV4-3 and TRBJ2-7; a possible D gene is TRBD2 (5 bases). The origin of this receptor is a man aged 30 to 45 with active or convalescent COVID-19. Sequenced material: peripheral blood. CDR3 DNA sequence: TGCGCCAGCAGCCAAGATTTTCCGGGAACCTACGAGCAGTACTTC. Residues: CASSQDFPGTYEQYF.